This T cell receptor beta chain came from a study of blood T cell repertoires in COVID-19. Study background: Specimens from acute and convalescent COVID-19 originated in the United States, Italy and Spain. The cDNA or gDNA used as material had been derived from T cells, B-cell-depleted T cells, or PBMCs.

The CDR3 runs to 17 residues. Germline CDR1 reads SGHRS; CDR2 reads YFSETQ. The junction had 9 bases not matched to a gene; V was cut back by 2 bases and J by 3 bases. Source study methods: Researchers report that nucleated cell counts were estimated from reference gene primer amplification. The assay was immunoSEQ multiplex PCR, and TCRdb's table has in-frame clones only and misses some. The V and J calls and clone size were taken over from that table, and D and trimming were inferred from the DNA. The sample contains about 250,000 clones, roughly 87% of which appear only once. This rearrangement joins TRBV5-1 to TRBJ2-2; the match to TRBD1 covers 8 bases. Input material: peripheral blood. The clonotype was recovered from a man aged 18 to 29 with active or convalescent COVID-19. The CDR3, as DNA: TGCGCCAGCAGCTTTGACAGGGGTTTTGCGGACACCGGGGAGCTGTTTTTT. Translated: CASSFDRGFADTGELFF.